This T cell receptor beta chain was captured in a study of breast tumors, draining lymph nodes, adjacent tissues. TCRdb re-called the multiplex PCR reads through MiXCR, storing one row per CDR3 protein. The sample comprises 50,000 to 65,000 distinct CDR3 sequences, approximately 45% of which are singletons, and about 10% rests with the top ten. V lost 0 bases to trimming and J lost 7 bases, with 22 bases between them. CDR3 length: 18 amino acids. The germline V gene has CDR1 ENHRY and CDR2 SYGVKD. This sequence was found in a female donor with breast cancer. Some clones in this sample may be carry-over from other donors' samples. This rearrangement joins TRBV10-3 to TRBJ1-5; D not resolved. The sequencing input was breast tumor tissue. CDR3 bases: TGTGCCATCAGTGAGTCGATTTTAGGCAGAGCGCCTAGCCAGCCCCAGCATTTT. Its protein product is CAISESILGRAPSQPQHF.